This section outlines one TCR beta chain sequence together with its context. The antigen is undetermined. The record originates from a study of T cell responses to AZD1222 COVID-19 vaccine. Clones were read by immunoSEQ multiplex PCR, and TCRdb kept only the in-frame ones, dropping some. Of 150,000 to 200,000 clones in the sample, approximately 87% are singletons; the top ten hold 2.5% to 3%. Regarding the study as a whole: Spike-wide vaccine-associated CD4 TCRs dominated at 160-218 and 743-854. Reportedly, nearly half of unique spike TCRs recognized epitopes outside B.1.351/B.1.1.7 mutations. No day 14 peak samples; only post-peak repertoires were characterized.

V trimming: 6 bases; J trimming: 3 bases; junction bases outside the gene matches: 6. The germline gives CDR1 KGHDR, CDR2 SFDVKD. The CDR3 spans 14 residues. Source: peripheral blood, taken on day 0 of MenACWY control vaccination. V and J are TRBV24-1 and TRBJ1-2; the match to TRBD1 covers 7 bases. This clonotype was sampled from an adult in good health. CDR3 region: CATSKGDRYYGYTF. CDR3 in DNA: TGTGCCACCAGTAAGGGGGACAGATACTATGGCTACACCTTC.